The rows below give T cell receptor beta chains drawn from one sample of a study of T cells in Graves' hyperthyroidism and ophthalmopathy. TCRdb reprocessed the multiplex PCR reads via MiXCR and lists one record per CDR3 protein. Altogether approximately 710,000 distinct CDR3 sequences are present, roughly 17% being singletons, with the ten largest covering 15% to 18%. Sequencing was carried out using blood. These receptors all stem from a man aged 50 or older with Graves' hyperthyroidism. CDR3s include the opening cysteine and the closing phenylalanine or tryptophan.

j_call | v_call | cdr3_aa
TRBJ1-2 | TRBV6-1 | CASGITGAAGYTF
TRBJ2-2 | TRBV27 | CASRAAGDTEELFF
TRBJ2-7 | TRBV27 | CASSRGGTNREQYF
TRBJ2-7 | TRBV7-9 | CASSLELQGYYEQYF
TRBJ1-5 | TRBV30 | CAWSVRDHNQPQHF
TRBJ2-1 | TRBV9 | CASSVALDASHNEQFF
TRBJ1-2 | TRBV7-2 | CASSLLGANYGYTF
TRBJ2-7 | TRBV11-2 | CASSAPKGGAAYEQYF
TRBJ2-4 | TRBV7-9 | CASSPGTGGDLAKNIQYF
TRBJ1-1 | TRBV9 | CASSVAPENTEAFF
TRBJ2-2 | TRBV12-3/TRBV12-4 | CASSPSRDSANTGELFF
TRBJ1-4 | TRBV5-4 | CASSFYGGRKEKLFF
TRBJ1-2 | TRBV2 | CASRVKGYTF
TRBJ1-1 | TRBV29-1 | CSVAPGTGAEAFF
TRBJ1-6 | TRBV14 | CASSQAGTAYNSPLHF
TRBJ2-5 | TRBV4-3 | CASSQDTSGSLSRETQYF
TRBJ2-3 | TRBV18 | CASSPPEAGGRTDTQYF
TRBJ2-3 | TRBV19 | CASSQVWGGTDTQYF
TRBJ2-5 | TRBV6-2/TRBV6-3 | CAGSCGTQETQYF
TRBJ2-1 | TRBV7-2 | CASSQGIYNEQFF
TRBJ2-7 | TRBV19 | CASSVRAVTYEQYF
TRBJ2-7 | TRBV18 | CASSPPSSGLPYEQYF
TRBJ2-2 | TRBV27 | CASSRDRAGELFF
TRBJ1-2 | TRBV20-1 | CSARDAEQGSYGYTF
TRBJ2-3 | TRBV4-2 | CASSQEGPSGKGTDTQYF
TRBJ1-5 | TRBV2 | CASRPQGSNQPQHF